The 20 T cell receptor beta chains presented below share a single source sample, sequenced in a study of cytomegalovirus exposure and HLA in healthy donors. The study ran its PCR with 60 Vbeta and 13 Jbeta primers. The method was immunoSEQ multiplex PCR; TCRdb's version includes in-frame clones alone and lacks a portion of them. The data contain roughly 180,000 clones, around 82% of them singletons. What was sequenced was PBMCs. Every receptor here comes from a man aged 25-45 years in good health and CMV-seronegative.

The gene calls are TRBV6-4 and TRBJ2-7; TRBD1 agrees at 9 bases. CDR3 length: 14 amino acids. Trimming cost V 8 bases and J 5 bases; bases outside gene matches: 10. Germline CDR1 is MRHNA and CDR2 is SNTAGT. The CDR3 is CASQTGQGNDEQYF. The DNA of the CDR3 is TGTGCCAGCCAGACTGGACAGGGGAACGACGAGCAGTACTTC.

The chain is built from TRBV5-1 and TRBJ2-3, with D unresolved. Germline-derived CDR1 and CDR2 are SGHRS and YFSETQ. V was shortened by 1 base and J by 3 bases, with 12 bases between the two germline ends. The CDR3 is 15 amino acids. The CDR3 DNA is TGCGCCAGCAGCTTGCTCGGAGATCTTACAGATACGCAGTATTTT. It yields the protein CASSLLGDLTDTQYF.

V gene TRBV5-5 combines with J gene TRBJ2-5, with a weak D call TRBD2 (8 bases). The J call may be mistaken, given a closer DNA end match to TRBJ2-7. The CDR3 has 16 residues. Germline V gene sequence: CDR1 SGHKS, CDR2 YYEKEE (reference sequence). For the CDR3, the DNA is TGTGCCAGCAGCTTCCCCCGGGAGGGGGCCTCCTACGAGCAGTACTTC. Translation gives CASSFPREGASYEQYF.

The chain combines TRBV15 with TRBJ1-4, with unresolved D. V lost 1 base to trimming and J lost 0 bases, with 6 bases between them. Germline V lookup: CDR1 LNHNV, CDR2 YYDKDF (reference sequence). The CDR3 is 15 amino acids. CDR3 DNA sequence: TGTGCCACCAGCAGAGGCCCTACAACTAATGAAAAACTGTTTTTT. Encoded protein: CATSRGPTTNEKLFF.

The J gene is TRBJ1-2, the V gene TRBV18; 7 bases map to TRBD1. The CDR3 sequence is 15 residues long. Germline CDR1 reads KGHSH; CDR2 reads LQKENI. V dropped 7 bases and J dropped 5; count of bases not matched to a gene: 13. The CDR3 nucleotides read TGTGCCAGCTTAGGGACAGAGGGAGTCGGATATGGCTACACCTTC. Translated: CASLGTEGVGYGYTF. The complete variable domain, with remaining parts taken from reference TRBV18 and TRBJ1-2, reads NAGVMQNPRHLVRRRGQEARLRCSPMKGHSHVYWYRQLPEEGLKFMVYLQKENIIDESGMPKERFSAEFPKEGPSILRIQQVVRGDSAAYFCASLGTEGVGYGYTFGSGTRLTVV.

The chain recombines TRBV19 with TRBJ2-3; D gene unclear. Germline CDR1 LNHDA, CDR2 SQIVND (reference sequence). The CDR3 extends over 14 amino acids. V was pared by 3 bases and J by 0 bases, with 7 bases between. CDR3 coding DNA: TGTGCCAGTAGTATTTCGCAGAGCACAGATACGCAGTATTTT. Protein product: CASSISQSTDTQYF.

The chain combines TRBV7-3 with TRBJ2-1, with 9 bases aligning to TRBD2. Germline-derived CDR1 and CDR2 are SGHTA and FQGTGA. The CDR3 is made up of 15 amino acids. The V and J ends lost 3 bases and 0 bases, in that order; junction bases with no gene match: 0. DNA of the CDR3: TGTGCCAGCAGCTTTAGCGGGAGCTCCTACAATGAGCAGTTCTTC. This codes for CASSFSGSSYNEQFF.

The chain recombines TRBV5-1 with TRBJ1-4; maybe TRBD1 (5 bases). CDR1 SGHRS and CDR2 YFSETQ come from the germline V gene. The ends were cut back, 4 bases at V and 3 bases at J, with 13 bases in the middle. The CDR3 has 15 amino acids. CDR3 nucleotides: TGCGCCAGCAGCCCTCAGGGCAACCCTAATGAAAAACTGTTTTTT. Encoded protein: CASSPQGNPNEKLFF.

DNA of the CDR3: TGTGCCAGCAGCGGGGGGGCGTACAATGAGCAGTTCTTC. Translation gives CASSGGAYNEQFF. The chain links TRBV11-2 to TRBJ2-1; TRBD2 might be the D (7 bases). Trimming cost V 5 bases and J 4 bases, with 9 bases left between them. The CDR3 loop spans 13 amino acids. Per germline, CDR1 SGHAT and CDR2 FQNNGV. Based on the CDR3 plus reference TRBV11-2 and TRBJ2-1, the full variable domain is EAGVAQSPRYKIIEKRQSVAFWCNPISGHATLYWYQQILGQGPKLLIQFQNNGVVDDSQLPKDRFSAERLKGVDSTLKIQPAKLEDSAVYLCASSGGAYNEQFFGPGTRLTVL.

The V and J genes are TRBV5-6 and TRBJ2-1; a weak D match, TRBD1 (5 bases). The CDR3 is 14 amino acids. Germline CDR1 SGHDT, CDR2 YYEEEE. Trimming took 3 bases from V and 6 from J, leaving 13 bases between them. The CDR3: CASSYLPGANEQFF. CDR3 sequence (DNA): TGTGCCAGCAGCTATCTGCCTGGGGCCAATGAGCAGTTCTTC.

The V and J genes are TRBV5-1 and TRBJ2-5, with 9 bases lining up with TRBD2. CDR1 and CDR2 (germline): SGHRS, YFSETQ. V lost 0 bases, J lost 2 bases, and 8 bases stayed unmatched. This CDR3 comprises 17 residues. As DNA, the CDR3 is TGCGCCAGCAGCTTGGCCGGATTGGCGGGGGGGCAAGAGACCCAGTACTTC. This codes for CASSLAGLAGGQETQYF.

The chain is built from TRBV6-5 and TRBJ1-2, with 7 bases that match TRBD1. This CDR3 has 15 amino acids. Per germline, CDR1 MNHEY and CDR2 SVGAGI. V trimming: 4 bases; J trimming: 3 bases; junction bases outside the gene matches: 8. Here the CDR3 reads CASSLLDRVDYGYTF. The CDR3 DNA is TGTGCCAGCAGTTTACTTGACAGGGTAGACTATGGCTACACCTTC.

The chain has TRBV9 and TRBJ2-1; D might be TRBD2 (6 bases). The CDR3 sequence is 14 residues long. V dropped 2 bases and J dropped 7 bases, with 13 bases sitting between them. Looked up from germline, CDR1 is SGDLS and CDR2 is YYNGEE. The CDR3 nucleotides are TGTGCCAGCAGCGTCCCCGGAGGGTCGAATGAGCAGTTCTTC. Translation: CASSVPGGSNEQFF.

This clone is a singleton in its sample. The chain recombines TRBV9 with TRBJ2-3; 10 bases map to TRBD2. V was clipped by 1 base and J by 3 bases; unmatched bases: 5. CDR3 length: 16 amino acids. CDR1 SGDLS and CDR2 YYNGEE come from the germline V gene. CDR3 in DNA: TGTGCCAGCAGCGTACTAGCGGGAGTGACGACAGATACGCAGTATTTT. Amino acid sequence: CASSVLAGVTTDTQYF.

V and J are TRBV5-4 and TRBJ2-3; 9 bases line up with TRBD1. The J segment lost 9 bases and the V segment lost 4 bases, leaving 9 bases of the junction unmatched. The CDR3 runs 14 residues. Germline V gene data show CDR1 as SGHNT and CDR2 as YYREEE (reference sequence). The CDR3 region is CASSRDREEGTQYF. CDR3 DNA: TGTGCCAGCAGCAGGGACAGGGAGGAGGGCACGCAGTATTTT.

The chain couples TRBV2 to TRBJ1-5; D is perhaps TRBD1 (5 bases). Trimming stripped 6 bases from V and 5 bases from J, with 11 bases between. Germline V CDR1 and CDR2: SNHLY, FYNNEI. The CDR3 totals 13 residues. Here the CDR3 reads CASSPQGDQPQHF. CDR3 nucleotides: TGTGCCAGCAGCCCCCAGGGTGATCAGCCCCAGCATTTT. Full variable domain (missing parts from reference TRBV2 and TRBJ1-5): EPEVTQTPSHQVTQMGQEVILRCVPISNHLYFYWYRQILGQKVEFLVSFYNNEISEKSEIFDDQFSVERPDGSNFTLKIRSTKLEDSAMYFCASSPQGDQPQHFGDGTRLSIL.

The chain couples TRBV6-1 to TRBJ1-1; 8 bases map to TRBD1. Germline V CDR1 and CDR2: MNHNS, SASEGT. With V trimmed by 8 bases and J by 3 bases, 8 bases remained unmatched. This CDR3 contains 14 residues. The CDR3 spells CASSSGQGYTEAFF. The CDR3 nucleotides read TGTGCCAGCTCTTCCGGACAGGGATACACTGAAGCTTTCTTT.

The chain couples TRBV7-2 to TRBJ1-2; TRBD1 agrees at 9 bases. CDR3 length: 14 residues. V was clipped by 5 bases and J by 8 bases; unmatched bases: 9. From germline, CDR1 is SGHTA and CDR2 FQGNSA. The CDR3 DNA follows: TGTGCCAGCAGCCCGCGGACAGGGGCTAGCGGCTACACCTTC. This sequence encodes CASSPRTGASGYTF. Complete variable domain (other parts from reference TRBV7-2 and TRBJ1-2): GAGVSQSPSNKVTEKGKDVELRCDPISGHTALYWYRQSLGQGLEFLIYFQGNSAPDKSGLPSDRFSAERTGGSVSTLTIQRTQQEDSAVYLCASSPRTGASGYTFGSGTRLTVV.

The table lists this clone with a count of one. The rearrangement joins TRBV11-2 to TRBJ2-7, with unresolved D. This CDR3 spans 15 amino acids. V lost 0 bases and J lost 0, with 9 bases in between. Germline V lookup: CDR1 SGHAT, CDR2 FQNNGV. DNA for the CDR3: TGTGCCAGCAGCTTAGATCGGTCACCCTCCTACGAGCAGTACTTC. This gives the protein CASSLDRSPSYEQYF.

CDR3 in DNA: TGCGCCAGCAGCCGCGGGCCGGCAACTGAAGCTTTCTTT. Its protein product is CASSRGPATEAFF. The V gene is TRBV4-3, the J gene TRBJ1-1; D not certain. Germline lookup yields CDR1 LGHNA and CDR2 YSLEER. This CDR3 has 13 residues. Deletions cut 4 bases from V and 5 bases from J, with 11 bases between.